One sample yielded the 31 T cell receptor beta chains listed below, sequenced in a study of tissue T cells after allogeneic stem cell transplantation. The time point is: mouse harvest day 7 after allogeneic transplant. Each mouse received 10^7 T-cell-depleted marrow cells plus 10^6 splenic CD5+ T cells by tail vein. Clones were sequenced by immunoSEQ multiplex PCR, and TCRdb holds only the in-frame ones, with some missing. The table includes thousands of clones, 45% to 50% detected once. The specimen sequenced was gut tissue. The receptors here all came from a female BALB/c mouse given C57BL/6 T cells with graft-versus-host disease after an allogeneic hematopoietic cell transplant.

By share, this clone ranks as medium-sized. The germline and genes are mouse ones. The read ends 1 residue shy of where the CDR3 ends; the end is completed using the germline J gene. The chain couples TRBV23 to TRBJ1-4; the table assigns TRBD1, which was not confirmed against the DNA. The length of the CDR3 is 15 residues. Germline CDR1 reads KGHTA; CDR2 reads FQNQQP. CDR3 in amino acids: CSSRRQGASNERLFF. The sequenced CDR3 bases are TGCTCCAGCAGACGACAGGGGGCTTCCAACGAAAGATTATTT. Supplemented by reference TRBV23 and TRBJ1-4, the full variable domain reads DAAVTQKPRYLIKMKGQEAEMKCIPEKGHTAVFWYQQKQSKELKFLIYFQNQQPLDQIDMVKERFSAVCPSSSLCSLGIRTCEAEDSALYLCSSRRQGASNERLFFGHGTKLSVL.

Comments on this clone: Any gene name here is a mouse gene name. The read falls 1 residue short of the CDR3 end, and the missing part is taken from the germline J gene. The genes are TRBV12-2 and TRBJ2-5; D is perhaps TRBD1 or TRBD2 (5 bases each). The V end was cut by 0 bases, the J end by 6 bases, with 6 bases between. Germline CDR1 reads SGHLS; CDR2 reads HYDKME. This CDR3 has 12 amino acids. The part of the CDR3 DNA that was read is TGTGCCAGCTCTCTCGGGGGTGACACCCAGTAC. This translates into CASSLGGDTQY. The whole CDR3 reads CASSLGGDTQYF.

To note about this clone: Each gene name is a mouse one. From the germline J gene comes the end of the CDR3, since the read stops 1 residue before it. This chain joins TRBV3 and TRBJ2-4, with D maybe TRBD2 (5 bases). V was shortened by 3 bases and J by 0 bases, with 7 bases between the two germline ends. The CDR3 sequence is 14 residues long. Germline CDR1 SNHLY, CDR2 FYNGKV (reference sequence). The part of the CDR3 DNA that was read is TGTGCCAGCAGCTTCGGACTTAGTCAAAACACCTTGTAC. Protein sequence: CASSFGLSQNTLY. In full, the CDR3 reads CASSFGLSQNTLYF.

As regards this clone: The gene symbols are mouse symbols. The read ends 1 residue before the CDR3 terminus; that terminus is restored from the germline J gene. The chain combines TRBV12-1 with TRBJ2-3; 9 nucleotides align to TRBD2. The CDR3 totals 15 residues. The germline V gene encodes CDR1 SGHSN and CDR2 HYEKVE. The junction had 4 bases not matched to a gene; V was cut back by 4 bases and J by 0 bases. CDR3 amino acids: CASSHDWGSAETLYF. The sequenced CDR3 bases are TGTGCCAGCTCGCACGACTGGGGGAGTGCAGAAACGCTGTAT.

This clone has just a few counts. Mouse gene names and germline throughout. Read coverage stops 1 residue before the CDR3 terminus; the germline J gene supplies the remainder. The chain uses TRBV4 and TRBJ2-7; 12 bases are shared with TRBD1. V lost 5 bases, J lost 7 bases, and 9 bases stayed unmatched. Germline CDR1 reads LGHDT; CDR2 reads YNNKQL (reference sequence). CDR3 length: 15 residues. Incomplete CDR3 DNA: TGTGCCAGCAGCCCAGGGACAGGGGGCGCGAGGGAACAGTAC. Amino acids: CASSPGTGGAREQY. In full, the CDR3 is CASSPGTGGAREQYF.

Points on this clone: All gene names here are mouse names. The CDR3 is cut off 1 residue early in the read; its end comes from the germline J gene. V usage is TRBV23 and J usage is TRBJ2-5; the table's D call of TRBD2 was not tested on the DNA. This CDR3 has 13 amino acids. Germline CDR1 is KGHTA and CDR2 is FQNQQP. CDR3 residues: CSSRPTGGFTQYF. The part of the CDR3 DNA that was read is TGCTCCAGCAGACCGACTGGGGGGTTCACCCAGTAC.

A note on this clone: Gene and germline names: mouse. The CDR3 end falls 1 residue outside the read, so it is completed with the germline J gene. The chain is built from TRBV5 and TRBJ2-7, with TRBD2 matching over 8 bases. This CDR3 spans 15 amino acids. Germline-derived CDR1 and CDR2 are LGHNA and YNLKQL (reference sequence). The V segment lost 1 base and the J segment 1 base; nucleotides outside the gene matches: 3. The CDR3 bases that were read are TGTGCCAGCAGCCAAGTGGGGGGGAGGTCCTATGAACAGTAC. Amino acids: CASSQVGGRSYEQY. The entire CDR3 reads CASSQVGGRSYEQYF.

On this clone itself: Gene names and germline refer to mouse. The CDR3 DNA, read in part, is TGTGCCAGCTCTTTCTGGGGGGAAGACACCCAGTAC. As protein: CASSFWGEDTQY. The whole CDR3 sequence reads CASSFWGEDTQYF. The V and J genes are TRBV12-1 and TRBJ2-5; 8 nucleotides match TRBD2. Read sequence stops 1 residue before the CDR3 end, and the germline J gene provides the missing end. This CDR3 spans 13 amino acids. V shed 3 bases, J shed 4 bases, and the junction held 2 bases outside the gene matches. The germline CDR1 and CDR2 sequences are SGHSN and HYEKVE.

The table lists this clone with a few counts. Genes and germline are mouse. CDR3 DNA, as far as it was read: TGTGCCAGCAGGCAGGGGGCTGGAAATACGCTCTAT. Translation gives CASRQGAGNTLY. The CDR3 in its entirety is CASRQGAGNTLYF. The gene calls are TRBV24 and TRBJ1-3; TRBD1 agrees at 7 bases. From the germline J gene comes the end of the CDR3, since the read stops 1 residue before it. V shed 6 bases, J shed 2 bases, and the junction held 1 base outside the gene matches. Germline V gene sequence: CDR1 KGHTA, CDR2 FRNEEI. CDR3 length equals 13 residues.

Comments on this clone: Mouse names are used for the genes. The read ends 1 residue early relative to the CDR3; the germline J gene fills the gap. In the same sample, other DNA sequences code for this CDR3. This chain joins TRBV26 and TRBJ1-6; D not certain. TRBJ1-6 qualifies as an ORF whose function is uncertain. Between the trimmed V and J ends, which lost 3 bases and 0 bases, there was a span of 6 bases. Germline V gene lookup returns CDR1 KGHPV and CDR2 FQNQEV (reference sequence). CDR3 size: 15 residues. CDR3 residues: CASSLTDSYNSPLYF. The sequenced CDR3 bases are TGTGCCAGCAGTCTAACAGATTCCTATAATTCGCCCCTCTAC.

This clone appeared a single time. Gene names denote mouse genes. The sequenced fragment ends 1 residue before the CDR3 boundary, so the rest is inferred from the germline J gene. This chain joins TRBV26 and TRBJ2-3; 7 nucleotides align to TRBD1. The CDR3 is made up of 13 amino acids. Germline CDR1 reads KGHPV; CDR2 reads FQNQEV (reference sequence). V dropped 2 bases and J dropped 5; count of bases not matched to a gene: 1. The covered CDR3 bases are TGTGCCAGCAGTCTGAACAGGGGAGAAACGCTGTAT. Encoded protein: CASSLNRGETLY. The full-length CDR3 reads as CASSLNRGETLYF.

In the case of this clone: Germline and genes here are mouse. The CDR3 end is not reached by the read, which stops 1 residue before it; the germline J gene fills it in. V is TRBV22 and J is TRBJ1-1; no check of the table's D call, TRBD1, against the DNA was made. TRBV22 is labeled a pseudogene. CDR3 length: 16 residues. CDR3 DNA (partial): TGTGCCAGCAGCGGGGACAGGGGGCGCAGGGACACAGAAGTCTTC. Translated: CASSGDRGRRDTEVF. The whole CDR3 region reads CASSGDRGRRDTEVFF.

This clone occurred a few times. These gene names are mouse names. The CDR3 end falls 1 residue outside the read, so it is completed with the germline J gene. The V and J genes are TRBV26 and TRBJ2-2, with TRBD1 identical over 7 bases. This CDR3 is built from 14 residues. The V gene end was trimmed by 4 bases and the J gene end by 3 bases; junction bases not matched to a gene: 2. Germline CDR1 KGHPV, CDR2 FQNQEV (reference sequence). The covered CDR3 bases are TGTGCCAGCAGTCCGACAGGGTACACCGGGCAGCTCTAC. Protein product: CASSPTGYTGQLY. The CDR3 as a whole reads CASSPTGYTGQLYF. Full variable domain (rest looked up from reference TRBV26 and TRBJ2-2): NSKVIQTPRYLVKGQGQKAKMRCIPEKGHPVVFWYQQNKNNEFKFLINFQNQEVLQQIDMTEKRFSAECPSNSPCSLEIQSSEAGDSALYLCASSPTGYTGQLYFGEGSKLTVL.

On this clone itself: Here the gene names and germline are mouse. The read terminates 1 residue before the CDR3 end, so the remaining end is supplied by the germline J gene. The J gene is TRBJ1-4, the V gene TRBV23; TRBD1 is the table's D call and was not checked against the DNA. The CDR3 runs to 14 residues. CDR1 and CDR2 from the germline V gene are KGHTA and FQNQQP. This CDR3 is CSSRGQGGNERLFF. CDR3 DNA, as far as it was read: TGCTCCAGTCGCGGACAGGGGGGCAACGAAAGATTATTT.

On this clone itself: The gene symbols are mouse symbols. The CDR3 goes on 1 residue after the read ends, and that part is filled in from the germline J gene. The chain combines TRBV3 with TRBJ2-7, with 9 bases that match TRBD1. V shed 5 bases and J 4 bases; nucleotides not matched to a gene: 6. From germline, CDR1 is SNHLY and CDR2 FYNGKV (reference sequence). The length of the CDR3 is 14 residues. The DNA read from the CDR3 is TGTGCCAGCAGCCCCCGACAGGGGGGGTATGAACAGTAC. Translating it yields CASSPRQGGYEQY. The CDR3 as a whole reads CASSPRQGGYEQYF.

This clone was counted only a few times. Each gene name is a mouse one. The sequenced fragment ends 1 residue before the CDR3 boundary, so the rest is inferred from the germline J gene. In the same sample, other DNA sequences code for this CDR3. The rearrangement links TRBV26 to TRBJ1-3; perhaps TRBD1 as D (6 bases). In germline, CDR1 is KGHPV, CDR2 FQNQEV (reference sequence). V dropped 4 bases and J dropped 0 bases, with 10 bases sitting between them. This CDR3 contains 15 residues. The CDR3 bases that were read are TGTGCCAGCAGTCCTACAGGGAATTCTGGAAATACGCTCTAT. Its protein is CASSPTGNSGNTLY. The entire CDR3 sequence reads CASSPTGNSGNTLYF.

The table lists this clone with a count of one. The gene names here belong to mouse. The read stops 1 residue short of the end of the CDR3; the missing end is completed from the germline J gene. The rearrangement uses TRBV12-2 and TRBJ2-4; D is possibly TRBD1 (6 bases). V dropped 2 bases and J dropped 2 bases, with 7 bases sitting between them. CDR3 length: 13 amino acids. Germline loops: CDR1 SGHLS, CDR2 HYDKME. CDR3 DNA, as far as it was read: TGTGCCAGCTCTCAGGGGGATCAAAACACCTTGTAC. Translated, it gives CASSQGDQNTLY. The entire CDR3 sequence reads CASSQGDQNTLYF.

About this clone itself: Here the gene names and germline are mouse. Coverage ceases 1 residue before the CDR3 finishes, and the germline J gene fills in the end. This chain joins TRBV31 and TRBJ2-5; D is possibly TRBD1 or TRBD2 (6 bases each). Trimming shortened V by 8 bases and J by 2 bases, and 14 bases separated the two germline ends. This CDR3 has 13 residues. In germline, CDR1 is GKSSPN, CDR2 SITVG. CDR3 DNA (partial): TGTGCCCCCGATGGGGGCGGCCAAGACACCCAGTAC. It encodes CAPDGGGQDTQY. The entire CDR3 reads CAPDGGGQDTQYF.

About this clone itself: Gene names refer to mouse genes. The read stops 1 residue short of the end of the CDR3; the missing end is completed from the germline J gene. This chain links TRBV23 with TRBJ2-2; the D call TRBD1 from the table was never checked on the DNA. The CDR3 is 16 amino acids. Germline V lookup: CDR1 KGHTA, CDR2 FQNQQP. The sequenced CDR3 bases are TGCTCCAGCAGTCACGGGACAGGGGGGGGCACCGGGCAGCTCTAC. Encoded protein: CSSSHGTGGGTGQLY. The full-length CDR3 reads as CSSSHGTGGGTGQLYF.

The table lists this clone with a few counts. Mouse germline and gene names are used. The read stops 1 residue short of the end of the CDR3; the missing end is completed from the germline J gene. V is TRBV26 and J is TRBJ2-2, with TRBD1 identical over 8 bases. The CDR3 runs to 16 residues. J lost 3 bases, V lost 3 bases, and 6 bases had no gene match. Germline CDR1 and CDR2: KGHPV and FQNQEV (reference sequence). The sequenced CDR3 bases are TGTGCCAGCAGTCTCGACAGGGGCGGATACACCGGGCAGCTCTAC. This codes for CASSLDRGGYTGQLY. In full, the CDR3 is CASSLDRGGYTGQLYF.

Worth noting for this clone: The gene names here belong to mouse. With the read ending 1 residue before the CDR3 end, the germline J gene is used to fill in that end. The chain has TRBV21 and TRBJ2-5; 10 bases align to TRBD2. TRBV21 is labeled an ORF, and its function is uncertain. The CDR3 spans 17 residues. The V gene end was trimmed by 0 bases and the J gene end by 0 bases; junction bases not matched to a gene: 3. The CDR3: CASSQSLGGPNQDTQYF. CDR3 DNA (partial): TGTGCTAGCAGTCAATCGCTGGGGGGGCCAAACCAAGACACCCAGTAC.

On this clone: Mouse gene names apply. Sequencing ends 1 residue short of the CDR3 end; the germline J gene provides the rest. V usage is TRBV12-1 and J usage is TRBJ1-2, with 7 positions matching TRBD1. After removal of 3 bases from V and 0 bases from J, the junction contained 3 bases not matched to a gene. This CDR3 spans 14 amino acids. The V gene's germline CDR1 is SGHSN and CDR2 HYEKVE. CDR3 bases read: TGTGCCAGCTCTTCCGGGACAGCAAACTCCGACTACACC. Translating gives CASSSGTANSDYT. From start to end, the CDR3 is CASSSGTANSDYTF.

This clone came up a few times. Gene names are mouse gene names. The observed sequence ends 1 residue before the CDR3 terminus, with the missing tail filled in from the germline J gene. This chain joins TRBV13-3 and TRBJ2-7, with TRBD1 matching 8 bases. The trim removed 3 bases at V and 0 bases at J, leaving 5 bases unmatched. Germline assignment: CDR1 NNHDY and CDR2 SYVADS. This CDR3 contains 15 residues. The part of the CDR3 DNA that was read is TGTGCCAGCAGTGGGACCGGGACAGGCTCCTATGAACAGTAC. Protein: CASSGTGTGSYEQY. In full, the CDR3 is CASSGTGTGSYEQYF.

Of note for this clone: The gene names given are mouse names. Sequencing ends 1 residue short of the CDR3 end; the germline J gene provides the rest. The genes are TRBV5 and TRBJ2-5; TRBD2 matches 7 bases. J was trimmed by 1 base and V by 1 base; bases with no gene match: 2. CDR3 size: 15 residues. Germline CDR1 reads LGHNA; CDR2 reads YNLKQL (reference sequence). The CDR3 sequence: CASSQVWGYQDTQYF. CDR3 DNA (partial): TGTGCCAGCAGCCAAGTCTGGGGGTACCAAGACACCCAGTAC.

Points on this clone: Genes and germline are mouse. The CDR3 end lies 1 residue beyond the end of the read and is filled in from the germline J gene. This chain joins TRBV23 and TRBJ2-3; the DNA was not used to check the table's D call, TRBD2. This CDR3 is 13 amino acids long. Germline loops: CDR1 KGHTA, CDR2 FQNQQP. The CDR3 DNA, read in part, is TGCTCCAGCAGTCATCCTAGTGCAGAAACGCTGTAT. Its translation is CSSSHPSAETLY. The CDR3 in its entirety is CSSSHPSAETLYF.

With respect to this clone: The listed genes are named as in mouse. The read terminates 1 residue ahead of where the CDR3 ends, so the germline J gene completes it. V and J are TRBV13-1 and TRBJ1-6; TRBD1 might be the D (6 bases). TRBJ1-6 is noted as an ORF with a role that remains uncertain. The germline V gene has CDR1 NSHNY and CDR2 SYGAGN. The CDR3 is 15 residues long. Trimming pared 3 bases from V and 0 bases from J, leaving 7 bases between. The CDR3 DNA, read in part, is TGTGCCAGCAGTGGGACAGATTCCTATAATTCGCCCCTCTAC. Protein sequence: CASSGTDSYNSPLY. The CDR3 in its entirety is CASSGTDSYNSPLYF.

A remark on this clone: The gene names here belong to mouse. Read sequence stops 1 residue before the CDR3 end, and the germline J gene provides the missing end. This chain connects TRBV26 to TRBJ1-3; D is possibly TRBD1 (6 bases). The CDR3 length is 14 residues. From germline, CDR1 is KGHPV and CDR2 FQNQEV (reference sequence). The V end was cut by 4 bases, the J end by 4 bases, with 11 bases between. The CDR3 bases that were read are TGTGCCAGCAGTCCGGGGGCGAGAGGAAATACGCTCTAT. This gives the protein CASSPGARGNTLY. Given in full, the CDR3 is CASSPGARGNTLYF.

About this clone: The genes and germline here are from mouse. CDR3 DNA (partial): TGTGCCAGCAGTCTGAGGGCAGAGGGCACAGAAGTCTTC. Its translation: CASSLRAEGTEVF. The entire CDR3 is CASSLRAEGTEVFF. J is TRBJ1-1 and V is TRBV26; D remains unclear. The sequence runs out 1 residue before the end of the CDR3; the remainder is reconstructed from the germline J gene. Germline CDR1 is KGHPV and CDR2 is FQNQEV (reference sequence). There are 14 residues in the CDR3. The V end was cut by 2 bases, the J end by 4 bases, with 11 bases between. Full variable domain (outside the CDR3, taken from reference TRBV26 and TRBJ1-1): NSKVIQTPRYLVKGQGQKAKMRCIPEKGHPVVFWYQQNKNNEFKFLINFQNQEVLQQIDMTEKRFSAECPSNSPCSLEIQSSEAGDSALYLCASSLRAEGTEVFFGKGTRLTVV.

In this sample, this clone turned up a few times. Each gene name is a mouse one. The CDR3 end falls 1 residue outside the read, so it is completed with the germline J gene. The chain has TRBV23 and TRBJ1-6; the table's D call TRBD1 went unverified against the DNA. TRBJ1-6 carries the ORF label, with uncertain function. The CDR3 runs to 15 residues. Germline assignment: CDR1 KGHTA and CDR2 FQNQQP. The CDR3 loop is CSSSQWQGYNSPLYF. CDR3 DNA (partial): TGCTCCAGCAGTCAATGGCAGGGGTATAATTCGCCCCTCTAC.

Details on this clone: Mouse names are used for the genes. The CDR3 end falls 1 residue outside the read, so it is completed with the germline J gene. This chain joins TRBV16 and TRBJ2-5; a possible D gene is TRBD2 (6 bases). CDR1 SGHSA and CDR2 FRNQAP come from the germline V gene. V was clipped by 3 bases and J by 3 bases, with 7 bases between them. CDR3 length: 13 residues. CDR3 sequence: CASSFTGQDTQYF. Incomplete CDR3 DNA: TGTGCAAGCAGCTTCACTGGGCAAGACACCCAGTAC.

A remark on this clone: Gene names and germline refer to mouse. The read halts 1 residue ahead of the CDR3 end, with the missing end drawn from the germline J gene. The genes are TRBV26 and TRBJ1-4, with D maybe TRBD1 (5 bases). The CDR3 runs to 14 residues. CDR1 KGHPV and CDR2 FQNQEV come from the germline V gene (reference sequence). The V and J ends lost 4 bases and 0 bases respectively, with 6 bases between them. CDR3 DNA, as far as it was read: TGTGCCAGCAGTCCACAGGTTTCCAACGAAAGATTATTT. This sequence encodes CASSPQVSNERLF. The CDR3, in full, reads CASSPQVSNERLFF. Full variable domain (remainder filled in from reference TRBV26 and TRBJ1-4): NSKVIQTPRYLVKGQGQKAKMRCIPEKGHPVVFWYQQNKNNEFKFLINFQNQEVLQQIDMTEKRFSAECPSNSPCSLEIQSSEAGDSALYLCASSPQVSNERLFFGHGTKLSVL.